Below, one TCR beta chain is given with its context. The antigen is undetermined. An end of the junction does not agree with germline; a read error may underlie this. Germline CDR1 and CDR2: LNHNV and YYDKDF (reference sequence). This CDR3 has 17 residues. Produced via immunoSEQ multiplex PCR; TCRdb's table is partial and in-frame only. The table lists some 130,000 clones, approximately 90% of them singletons. This specimen comes from a study of T cell responses to AZD1222 COVID-19 vaccine. Across the whole study: The analysis combined second doses at about 4 or about 12 weeks.

Findings and limits, study-wide: Spike-wide vaccine-associated CD4 TCRs dominated at 160-218 and 743-854. Reportedly, nearly half the spike-specific TCRs target unmutated variant regions. Among the donors, most were white British and more were female, and clonal diversity was possibly underestimated.

The rearrangement joins TRBV15 to TRBJ1-1; D unresolved. The TCR was taken from an adult in good health. This specimen was peripheral blood, taken on day 0 of AZD1222 vaccination. The CDR3 sequence is CATSRDPRREGGTAAFF. Written as DNA, the CDR3 is TGTGCCACCAGCAGAGATCCTCGTCGGGAGGGAGGTACTGCAGCTTTCTTT. The full variable domain, in which reference TRBV15 and TRBJ1-1 provide the parts outside the CDR3, is DAMVIQNPRYQVTQFGKPVTLSCSQTLNHNVMYWYQQKSSQAPKLLFHYYDKDFNNEADTPDNFQSRRPNTSFCFLDIRSPGLGDTAMYLCATSRDPRREGGTAAFFGQGTRLTVV.